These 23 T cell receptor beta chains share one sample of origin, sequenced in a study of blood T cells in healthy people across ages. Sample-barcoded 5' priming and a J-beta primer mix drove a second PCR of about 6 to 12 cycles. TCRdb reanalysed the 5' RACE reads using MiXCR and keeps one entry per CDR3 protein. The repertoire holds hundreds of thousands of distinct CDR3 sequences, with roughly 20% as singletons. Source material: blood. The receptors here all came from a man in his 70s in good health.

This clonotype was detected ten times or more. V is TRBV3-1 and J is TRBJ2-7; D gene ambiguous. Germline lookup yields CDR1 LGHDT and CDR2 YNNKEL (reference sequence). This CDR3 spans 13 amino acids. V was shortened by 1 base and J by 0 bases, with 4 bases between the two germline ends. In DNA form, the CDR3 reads TGTGCCAGCAGCCAAGGCTTCTCCTACGAGCAGTACTTC. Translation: CASSQGFSYEQYF.

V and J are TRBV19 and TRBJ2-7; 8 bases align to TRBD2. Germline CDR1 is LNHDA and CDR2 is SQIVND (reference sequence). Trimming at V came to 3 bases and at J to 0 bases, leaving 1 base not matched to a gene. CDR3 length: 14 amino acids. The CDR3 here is CASSISGISYEQYF. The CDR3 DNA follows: TGTGCCAGTAGTATTAGCGGGATCTCCTACGAGCAGTACTTC.

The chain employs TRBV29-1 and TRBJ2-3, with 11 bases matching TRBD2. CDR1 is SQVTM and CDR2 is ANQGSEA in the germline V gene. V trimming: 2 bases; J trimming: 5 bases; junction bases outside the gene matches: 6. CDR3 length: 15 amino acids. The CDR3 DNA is TGCAGCGTTGAACTATTGACTAGCGGGATAGATACGCAGTATTTT. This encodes CSVELLTSGIDTQYF.

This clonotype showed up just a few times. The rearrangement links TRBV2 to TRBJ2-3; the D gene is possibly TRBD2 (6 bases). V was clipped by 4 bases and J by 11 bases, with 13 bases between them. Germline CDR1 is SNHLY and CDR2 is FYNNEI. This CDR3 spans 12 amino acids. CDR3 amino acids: CASSGPSEQQYF. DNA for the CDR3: TGTGCCAGCAGTGGACCTAGCGAACAGCAGTATTTT.

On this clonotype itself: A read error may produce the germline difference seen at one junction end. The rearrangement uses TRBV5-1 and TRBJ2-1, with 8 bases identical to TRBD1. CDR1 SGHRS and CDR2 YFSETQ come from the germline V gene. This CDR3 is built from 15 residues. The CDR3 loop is CASSAQGGPYDEQFF. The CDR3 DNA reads TGCGCCAGCAGCGCACAGGGGGGACCCTACGATGAGCAGTTCTTC.

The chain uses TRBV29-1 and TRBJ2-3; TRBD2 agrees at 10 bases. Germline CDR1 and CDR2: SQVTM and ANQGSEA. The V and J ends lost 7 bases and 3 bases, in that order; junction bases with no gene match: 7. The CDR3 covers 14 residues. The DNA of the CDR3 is TGCAGCGCGTCCGGGACTAGCGTGACAGATACGCAGTATTTT. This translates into CSASGTSVTDTQYF.

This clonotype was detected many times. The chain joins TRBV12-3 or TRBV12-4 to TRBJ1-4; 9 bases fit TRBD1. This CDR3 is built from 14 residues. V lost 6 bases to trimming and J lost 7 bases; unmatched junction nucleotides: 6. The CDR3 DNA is TGTGCCAGCAGCCCGGACAGGGGAGGTGAAAAACTGTTTTTT. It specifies CASSPDRGGEKLFF.

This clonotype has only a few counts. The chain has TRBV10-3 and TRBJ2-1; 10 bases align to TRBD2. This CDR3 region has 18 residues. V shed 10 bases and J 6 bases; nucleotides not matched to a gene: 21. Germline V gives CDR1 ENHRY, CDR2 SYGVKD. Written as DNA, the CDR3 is TGTGCCACCCACCCCGTCGCTAGCGGGAGTAGGAGGGGCAATGAGCAGTTCTTC. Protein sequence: CATHPVASGSRRGNEQFF.

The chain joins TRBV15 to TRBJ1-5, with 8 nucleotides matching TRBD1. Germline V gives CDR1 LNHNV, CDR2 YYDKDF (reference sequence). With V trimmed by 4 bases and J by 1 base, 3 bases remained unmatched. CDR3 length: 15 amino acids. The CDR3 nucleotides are TGTGCCACCAGCAAACGACAGGGGAGCAATCAGCCCCAGCATTTT. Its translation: CATSKRQGSNQPQHF.

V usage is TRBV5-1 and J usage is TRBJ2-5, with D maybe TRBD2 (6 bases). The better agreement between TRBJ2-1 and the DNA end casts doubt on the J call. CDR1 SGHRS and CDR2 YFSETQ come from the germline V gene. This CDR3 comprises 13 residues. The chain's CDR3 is CASSFMQGGEQFF. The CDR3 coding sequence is TGCGCCAGCAGCTTTATGCAGGGAGGTGAGCAGTTCTTC.

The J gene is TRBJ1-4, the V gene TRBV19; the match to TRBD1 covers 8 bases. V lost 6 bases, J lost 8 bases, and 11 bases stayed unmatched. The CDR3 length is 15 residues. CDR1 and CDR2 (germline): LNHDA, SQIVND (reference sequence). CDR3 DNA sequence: TGTGCCAGTAGGATGACCCGGGACAGGATGGAAAAACTGTTTTTT. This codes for CASRMTRDRMEKLFF.

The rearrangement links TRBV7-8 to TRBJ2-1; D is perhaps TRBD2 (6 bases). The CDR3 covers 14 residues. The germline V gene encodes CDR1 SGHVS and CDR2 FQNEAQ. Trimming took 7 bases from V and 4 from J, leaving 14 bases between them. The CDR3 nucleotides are TGTGCCAGCAACGATAAGCGGGTATACAATGAGCAGTTCTTC. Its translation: CASNDKRVYNEQFF.

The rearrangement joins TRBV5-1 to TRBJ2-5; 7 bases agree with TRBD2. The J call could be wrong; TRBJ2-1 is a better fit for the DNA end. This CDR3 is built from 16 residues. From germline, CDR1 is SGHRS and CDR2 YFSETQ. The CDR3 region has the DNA TGCGCCAGCAGCTTGGGGGGGACTACCTTGAGGGATGAGCAGTTCTTC. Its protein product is CASSLGGTTLRDEQFF.

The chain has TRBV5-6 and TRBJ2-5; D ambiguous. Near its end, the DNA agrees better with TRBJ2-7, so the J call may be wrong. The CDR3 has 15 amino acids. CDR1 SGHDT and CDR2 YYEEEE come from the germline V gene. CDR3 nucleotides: TGTGCCAGCAGCTTATTAGGTGGGCAGGTCTACGAGCAGTACTTC. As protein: CASSLLGGQVYEQYF.

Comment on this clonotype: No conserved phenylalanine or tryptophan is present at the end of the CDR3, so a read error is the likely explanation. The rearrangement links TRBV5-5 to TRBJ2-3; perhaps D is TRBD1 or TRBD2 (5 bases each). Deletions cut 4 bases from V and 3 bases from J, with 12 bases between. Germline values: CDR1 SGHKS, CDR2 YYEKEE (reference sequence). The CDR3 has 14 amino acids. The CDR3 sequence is CASSTTGPTDTQYL. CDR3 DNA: TGTGCCAGCAGCACAACGGGACCTACAGATACGCAGTATCTT.

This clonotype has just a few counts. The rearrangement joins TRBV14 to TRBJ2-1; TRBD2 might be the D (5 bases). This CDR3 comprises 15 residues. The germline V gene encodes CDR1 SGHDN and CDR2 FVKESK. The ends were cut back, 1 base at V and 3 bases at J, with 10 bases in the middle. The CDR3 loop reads CASSQGGSVYNEQFF. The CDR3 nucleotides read TGTGCCAGCAGCCAAGGTGGGAGCGTCTACAATGAGCAGTTCTTC.

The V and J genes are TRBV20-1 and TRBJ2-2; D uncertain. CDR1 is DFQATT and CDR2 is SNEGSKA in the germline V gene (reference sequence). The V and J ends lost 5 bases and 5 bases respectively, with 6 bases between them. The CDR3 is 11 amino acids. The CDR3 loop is CSAPWTGELFF. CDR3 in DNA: TGCAGTGCTCCTTGGACCGGGGAGCTGTTTTTT.

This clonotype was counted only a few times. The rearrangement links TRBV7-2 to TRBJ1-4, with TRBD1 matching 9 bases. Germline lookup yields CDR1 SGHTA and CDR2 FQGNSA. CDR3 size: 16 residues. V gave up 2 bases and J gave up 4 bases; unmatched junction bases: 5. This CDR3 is CASSLILGQGNEKLFF. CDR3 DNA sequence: TGTGCCAGCAGCTTAATCCTGGGACAGGGTAATGAAAAACTGTTTTTT.

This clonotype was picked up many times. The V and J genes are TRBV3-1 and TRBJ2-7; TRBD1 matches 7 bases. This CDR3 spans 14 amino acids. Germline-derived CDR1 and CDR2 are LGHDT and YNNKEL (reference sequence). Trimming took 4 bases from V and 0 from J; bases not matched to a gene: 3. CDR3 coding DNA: TGTGCCAGCAGCCGGGACAGAAGCTCCTACGAGCAGTACTTC. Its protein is CASSRDRSSYEQYF.

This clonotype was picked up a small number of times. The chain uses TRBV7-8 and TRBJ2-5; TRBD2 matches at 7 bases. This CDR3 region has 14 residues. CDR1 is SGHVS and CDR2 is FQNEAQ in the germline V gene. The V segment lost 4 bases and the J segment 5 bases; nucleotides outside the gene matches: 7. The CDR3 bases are TGTGCCAGCAGCTGGGGGGGTCCTTTGGAGACCCAGTACTTC. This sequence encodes CASSWGGPLETQYF.

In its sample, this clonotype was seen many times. The CDR3 bases are TGCGCCAGCAGCTTGGCGCCCTCGGGGCCTTACGAGCAGTACTTC. It encodes CASSLAPSGPYEQYF. J is TRBJ2-7 and V is TRBV5-1; either TRBD1 or TRBD2 may fit D (5 bases each). The V end was cut by 0 bases, the J end by 4 bases, with 14 bases between. The germline CDR1 and CDR2 sequences are SGHRS and YFSETQ. The CDR3 has 15 residues.

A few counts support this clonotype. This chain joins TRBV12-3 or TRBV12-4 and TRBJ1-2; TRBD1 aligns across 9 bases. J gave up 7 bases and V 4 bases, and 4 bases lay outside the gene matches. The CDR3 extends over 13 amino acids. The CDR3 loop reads CASSSTGGSGYTF. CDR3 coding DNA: TGTGCCAGCAGTTCCACAGGGGGCTCTGGCTACACCTTC.

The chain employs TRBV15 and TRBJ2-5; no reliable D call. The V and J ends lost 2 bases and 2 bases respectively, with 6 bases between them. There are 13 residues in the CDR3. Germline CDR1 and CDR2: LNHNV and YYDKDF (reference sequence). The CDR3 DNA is TGTGCCACCAGCAGACTAGTTCAAGAGACCCAGTACTTC. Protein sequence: CATSRLVQETQYF.